A single sample is the source of the 3 T cell receptor beta chains below, sequenced in a study of blood T cell repertoires in COVID-19. TCRdb keeps only in-frame clones here, not all; method: immunoSEQ multiplex PCR. The sample holds about 50,000 clones, roughly 84% seen once. Sequencing input: peripheral blood. These receptors originate from a man aged 50-60 years with active COVID-19.

This clone occurred once. The V and J genes are TRBV6-5 and TRBJ1-5, with D tentatively TRBD1 (5 bases). The ends were cut back, 5 bases at V and 2 bases at J, with 10 bases in the middle. The CDR3 covers 14 residues. Germline CDR1 MNHEY, CDR2 SVGAGI. The CDR3 is CASSTQVGNQPQHF. DNA for the CDR3: TGTGCCAGCAGTACACAGGTGGGCAATCAGCCCCAGCATTTT.

The rearrangement uses TRBV6-1 and TRBJ2-6; D uncertain. The CDR3 spans 18 residues. Germline V gives CDR1 MNHNS, CDR2 SASEGT. The V and J ends lost 2 bases and 0 bases respectively, with 14 bases between them. The CDR3 loop is CASSELNHRSSGANVLTF. Here the CDR3 DNA reads TGTGCCAGCAGTGAACTGAATCATCGGAGCTCTGGGGCCAACGTCCTGACTTTC.

Turning to this clone: Different DNA sequences within this sample yield the same CDR3. This chain connects TRBV12-3 or TRBV12-4 to TRBJ2-2, with 7 positions matching TRBD2. J lost 5 bases, V lost 6 bases, and 3 bases had no gene match. CDR3 length: 13 residues. CDR3 amino acids: CASRWGGTGELFF. Here the CDR3 DNA reads TGTGCCAGCAGGTGGGGGGGGACCGGGGAGCTGTTTTTT.